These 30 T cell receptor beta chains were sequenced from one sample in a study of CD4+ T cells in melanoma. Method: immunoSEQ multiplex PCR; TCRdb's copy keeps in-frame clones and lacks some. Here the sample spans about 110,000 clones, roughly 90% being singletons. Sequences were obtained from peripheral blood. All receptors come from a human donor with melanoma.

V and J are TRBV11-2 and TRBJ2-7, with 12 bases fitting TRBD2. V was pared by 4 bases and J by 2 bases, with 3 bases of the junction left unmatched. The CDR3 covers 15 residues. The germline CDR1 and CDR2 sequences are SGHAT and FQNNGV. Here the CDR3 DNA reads TGTGCCAGCAGCTCGGCTAGCGGGAGGGCCTACGAGCAGTACTTC. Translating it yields CASSSASGRAYEQYF.

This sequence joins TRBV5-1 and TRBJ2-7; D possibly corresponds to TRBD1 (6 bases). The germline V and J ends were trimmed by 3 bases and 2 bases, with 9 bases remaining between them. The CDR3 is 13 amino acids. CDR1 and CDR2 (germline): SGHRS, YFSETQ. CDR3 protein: CASSWTETYEQYF. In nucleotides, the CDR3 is TGCGCCAGCAGCTGGACAGAGACCTACGAGCAGTACTTC.

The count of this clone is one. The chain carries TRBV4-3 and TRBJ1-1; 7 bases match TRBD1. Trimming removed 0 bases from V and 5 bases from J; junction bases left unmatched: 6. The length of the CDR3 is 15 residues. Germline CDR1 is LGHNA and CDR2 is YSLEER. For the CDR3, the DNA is TGCGCCAGCAGCCAAGAAGGGGGCCCGGGGACTGAAGCTTTCTTT. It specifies CASSQEGGPGTEAFF.

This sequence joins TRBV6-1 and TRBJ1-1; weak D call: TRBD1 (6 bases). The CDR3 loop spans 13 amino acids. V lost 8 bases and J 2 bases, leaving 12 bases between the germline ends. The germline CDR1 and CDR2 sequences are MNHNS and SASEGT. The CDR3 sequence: CASRWGANTEAFF. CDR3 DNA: TGTGCCAGCCGATGGGGGGCTAACACTGAAGCTTTCTTT.

The CDR3 DNA reads as TGTGCCTGGAGTTCCGGGACAGACTACGAGCAGTACTTC. It codes for CAWSSGTDYEQYF. V gene TRBV30 combines with J gene TRBJ2-7, with 7 positions matching TRBD1. This CDR3 has 13 residues. The junction had 4 bases not matched to a gene; V was cut back by 2 bases and J by 3 bases. CDR1 and CDR2 from the germline V gene are GTSNPN and SVGIG (reference sequence).

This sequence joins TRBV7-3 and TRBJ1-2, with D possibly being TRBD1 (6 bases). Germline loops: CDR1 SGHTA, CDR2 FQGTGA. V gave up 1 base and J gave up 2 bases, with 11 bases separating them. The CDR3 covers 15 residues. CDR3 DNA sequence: TGTGCCAGCAGCTTAAGGGCGGGACAAAACTATGGCTACACCTTC. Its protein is CASSLRAGQNYGYTF.

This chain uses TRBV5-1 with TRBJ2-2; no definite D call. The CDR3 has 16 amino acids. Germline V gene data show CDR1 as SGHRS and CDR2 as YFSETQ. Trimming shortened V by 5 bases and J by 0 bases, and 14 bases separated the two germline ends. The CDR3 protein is CASRKASFANTGELFF. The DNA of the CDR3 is TGCGCCAGCAGAAAAGCCAGCTTCGCGAACACCGGGGAGCTGTTTTTT.

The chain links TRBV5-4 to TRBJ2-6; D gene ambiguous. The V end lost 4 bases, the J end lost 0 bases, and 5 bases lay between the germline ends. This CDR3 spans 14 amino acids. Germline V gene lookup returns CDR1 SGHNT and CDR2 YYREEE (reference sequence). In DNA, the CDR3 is TGTGCCAGCAGCCCAGACTCTGGGGCCAACGTCCTGACTTTC. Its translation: CASSPDSGANVLTF. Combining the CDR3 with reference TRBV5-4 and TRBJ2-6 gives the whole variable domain ETGVTQSPTHLIKTRGQQVTLRCSSQSGHNTVSWYQQALGQGPQFIFQYYREEENGRGNFPPRFSGLQFPNYSSELNVNALELDDSALYLCASSPDSGANVLTFGAGSRLTVL.

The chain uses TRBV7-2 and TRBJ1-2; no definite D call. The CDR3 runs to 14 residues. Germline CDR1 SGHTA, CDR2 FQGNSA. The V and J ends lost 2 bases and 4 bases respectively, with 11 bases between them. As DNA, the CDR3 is TGTGCCAGCAGCTTAAGCGGGGTGGGCTATGGCTACACCTTC. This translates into CASSLSGVGYGYTF.

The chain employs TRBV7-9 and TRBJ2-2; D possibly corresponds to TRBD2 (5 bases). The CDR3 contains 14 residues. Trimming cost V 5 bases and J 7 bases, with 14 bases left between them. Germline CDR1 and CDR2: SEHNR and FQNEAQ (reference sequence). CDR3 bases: TGTGCCAGCAGCGCGACTAAGGCGGGCGGGGAGCTGTTTTTT. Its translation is CASSATKAGGELFF.

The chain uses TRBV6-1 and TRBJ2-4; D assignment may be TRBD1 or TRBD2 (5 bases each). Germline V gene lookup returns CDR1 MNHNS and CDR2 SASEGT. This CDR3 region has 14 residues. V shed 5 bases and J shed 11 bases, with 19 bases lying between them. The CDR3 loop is CASSTSDWGLVQYF. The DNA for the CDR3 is TGTGCCAGCAGTACCTCGGACTGGGGGTTGGTTCAGTACTTC.

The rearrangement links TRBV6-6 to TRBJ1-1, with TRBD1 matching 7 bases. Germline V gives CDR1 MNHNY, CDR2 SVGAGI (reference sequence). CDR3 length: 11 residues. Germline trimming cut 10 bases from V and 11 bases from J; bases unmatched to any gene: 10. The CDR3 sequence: CATRTGARAFF. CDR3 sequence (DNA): TGTGCCACCCGAACAGGGGCTCGGGCTTTCTTT.

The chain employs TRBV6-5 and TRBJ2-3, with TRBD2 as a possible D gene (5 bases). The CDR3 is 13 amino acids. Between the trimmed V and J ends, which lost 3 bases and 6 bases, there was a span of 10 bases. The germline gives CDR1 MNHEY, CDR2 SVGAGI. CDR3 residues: CASSYTTRDTQYF. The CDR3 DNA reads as TGTGCCAGCAGTTATACTACTAGGGATACGCAGTATTTT.

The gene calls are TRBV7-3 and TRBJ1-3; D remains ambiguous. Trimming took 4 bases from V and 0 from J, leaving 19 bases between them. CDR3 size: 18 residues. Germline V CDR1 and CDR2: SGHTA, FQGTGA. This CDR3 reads CASSSWRAAARSGNTIYF. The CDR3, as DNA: TGTGCCAGCAGCTCCTGGAGGGCTGCCGCTCGCTCTGGAAACACCATATATTTT. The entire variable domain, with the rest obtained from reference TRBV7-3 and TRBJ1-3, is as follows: GAGVSQTPSNKVTEKGKYVELRCDPISGHTALYWYRQSLGQGPEFLIYFQGTGAADDSGLPNDRFFAVRPEGSVSTLKIQRTERGDSAVYLCASSSWRAAARSGNTIYFGEGSWLTVV.

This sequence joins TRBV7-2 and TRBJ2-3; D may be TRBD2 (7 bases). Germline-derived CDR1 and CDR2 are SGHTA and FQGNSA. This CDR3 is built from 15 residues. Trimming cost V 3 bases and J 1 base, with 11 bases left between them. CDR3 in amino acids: CASSFWEGGTDTQYF. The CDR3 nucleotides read TGTGCCAGCAGCTTCTGGGAGGGGGGCACAGATACGCAGTATTTT.

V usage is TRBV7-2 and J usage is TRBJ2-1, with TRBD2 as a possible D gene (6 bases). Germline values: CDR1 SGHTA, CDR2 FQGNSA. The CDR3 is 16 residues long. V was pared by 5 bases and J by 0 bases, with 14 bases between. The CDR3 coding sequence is TGTGCCAGCAGCCGTTTAGCGGAGCCCTCCTACAATGAGCAGTTCTTC. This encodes CASSRLAEPSYNEQFF.

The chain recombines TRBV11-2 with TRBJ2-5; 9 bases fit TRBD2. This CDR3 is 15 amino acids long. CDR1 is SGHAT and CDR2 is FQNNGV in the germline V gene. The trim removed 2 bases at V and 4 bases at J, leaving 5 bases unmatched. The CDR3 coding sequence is TGTGCCAGCAGCTTAAACGTACTAGCGGGAGAGACCCAGTACTTC. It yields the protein CASSLNVLAGETQYF.

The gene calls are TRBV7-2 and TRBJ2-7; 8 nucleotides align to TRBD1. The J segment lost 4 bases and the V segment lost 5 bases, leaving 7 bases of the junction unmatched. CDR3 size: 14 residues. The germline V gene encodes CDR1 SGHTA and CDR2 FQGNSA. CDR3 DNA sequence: TGTGCCAGCAGCACTCGGACAGGGCTGTACGAGCAGTACTTC. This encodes CASSTRTGLYEQYF.

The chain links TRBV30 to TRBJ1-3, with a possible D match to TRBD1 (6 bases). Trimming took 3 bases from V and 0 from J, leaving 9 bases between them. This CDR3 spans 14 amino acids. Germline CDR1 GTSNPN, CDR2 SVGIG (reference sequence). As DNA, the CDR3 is TGTGCCTGGAGCGACAGGAGCTCTGGAAACACCATATATTTT. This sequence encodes CAWSDRSSGNTIYF. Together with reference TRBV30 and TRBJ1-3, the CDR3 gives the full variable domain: SQTIHQWPATLVQPVGSPLSLECTVEGTSNPNLYWYRQAAGRGLQLLFYSVGIGQISSEVPQNLSASRPQDRQFILSSKKLLLSDSGFYLCAWSDRSSGNTIYFGEGSWLTVV.

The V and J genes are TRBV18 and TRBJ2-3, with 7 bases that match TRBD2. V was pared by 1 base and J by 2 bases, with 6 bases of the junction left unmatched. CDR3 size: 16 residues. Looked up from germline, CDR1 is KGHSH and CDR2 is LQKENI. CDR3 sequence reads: CASSPLSSGITDTQYF. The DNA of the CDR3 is TGTGCCAGCTCACCACTGTCTAGCGGAATCACAGATACGCAGTATTTT.

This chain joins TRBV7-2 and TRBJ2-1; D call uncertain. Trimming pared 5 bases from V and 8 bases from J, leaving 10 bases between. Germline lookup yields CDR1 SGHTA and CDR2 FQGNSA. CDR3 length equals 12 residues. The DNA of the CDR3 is TGTGCCAGCAGCCGCTTTATCGATGAGCAGTTCTTC. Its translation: CASSRFIDEQFF.

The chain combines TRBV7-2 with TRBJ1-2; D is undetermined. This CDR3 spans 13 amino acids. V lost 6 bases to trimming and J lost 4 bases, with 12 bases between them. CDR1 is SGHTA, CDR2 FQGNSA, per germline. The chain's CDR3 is CASSKLGVYGYTF. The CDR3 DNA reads TGTGCCAGCAGTAAATTGGGAGTCTATGGCTACACCTTC.

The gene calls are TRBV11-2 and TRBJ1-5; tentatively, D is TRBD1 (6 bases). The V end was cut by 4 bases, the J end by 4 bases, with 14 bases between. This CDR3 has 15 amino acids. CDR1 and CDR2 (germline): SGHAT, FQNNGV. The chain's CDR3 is CASSSSWDTNQPQHF. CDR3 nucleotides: TGTGCCAGCAGCTCAAGCTGGGACACAAATCAGCCCCAGCATTTT.

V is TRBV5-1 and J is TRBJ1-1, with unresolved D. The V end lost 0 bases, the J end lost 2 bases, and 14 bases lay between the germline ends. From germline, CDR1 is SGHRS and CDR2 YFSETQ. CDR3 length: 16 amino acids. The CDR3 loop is CASSLGRVPVNTEAFF. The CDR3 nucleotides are TGCGCCAGCAGCTTGGGGCGTGTTCCTGTCAACACTGAAGCTTTCTTT.

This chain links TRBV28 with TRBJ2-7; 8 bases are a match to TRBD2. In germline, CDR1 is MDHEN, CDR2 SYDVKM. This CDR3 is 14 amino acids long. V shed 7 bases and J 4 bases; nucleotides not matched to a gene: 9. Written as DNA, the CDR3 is TGTGCCAGCAAATCCCCGGGGGGGCCTTACGAGCAGTACTTC. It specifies CASKSPGGPYEQYF. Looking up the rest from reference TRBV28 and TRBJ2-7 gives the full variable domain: DVKVTQSSRYLVKRTGEKVFLECVQDMDHENMFWYRQDPGLGLRLIYFSYDVKMKEKGDIPEGYSVSREKKERFSLILESASTNQTSMYLCASKSPGGPYEQYFGPGTRLTVT.

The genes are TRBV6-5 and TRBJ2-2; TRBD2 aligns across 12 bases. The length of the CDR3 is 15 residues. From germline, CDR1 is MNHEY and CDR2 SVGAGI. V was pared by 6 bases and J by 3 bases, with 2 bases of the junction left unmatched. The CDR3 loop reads CASRRTSGDTGELFF. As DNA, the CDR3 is TGTGCCAGCAGACGGACTAGCGGGGACACCGGGGAGCTGTTTTTT.

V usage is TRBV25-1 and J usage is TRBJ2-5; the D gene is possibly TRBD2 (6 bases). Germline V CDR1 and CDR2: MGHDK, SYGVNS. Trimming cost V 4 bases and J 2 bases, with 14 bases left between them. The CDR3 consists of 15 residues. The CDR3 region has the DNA TGTGCCAGCAGTGGCTCGGCAGGGAGGCAAGAGACCCAGTACTTC. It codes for CASSGSAGRQETQYF. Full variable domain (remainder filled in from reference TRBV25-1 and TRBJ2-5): EADIYQTPRYLVIGTGKKITLECSQTMGHDKMYWYQQDPGMELHLIHYSYGVNSTEKGDLSSESTVSRIRTEHFPLTLESARPSHTSQYLCASSGSAGRQETQYFGPGTRLLVL.

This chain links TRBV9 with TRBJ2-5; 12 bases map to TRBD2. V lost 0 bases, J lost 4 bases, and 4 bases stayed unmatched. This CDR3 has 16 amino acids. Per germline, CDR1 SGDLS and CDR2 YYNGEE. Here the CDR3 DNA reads TGTGCCAGCAGCGTAGGACTAGCGGGGGTGTTAGAGACCCAGTACTTC. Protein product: CASSVGLAGVLETQYF.

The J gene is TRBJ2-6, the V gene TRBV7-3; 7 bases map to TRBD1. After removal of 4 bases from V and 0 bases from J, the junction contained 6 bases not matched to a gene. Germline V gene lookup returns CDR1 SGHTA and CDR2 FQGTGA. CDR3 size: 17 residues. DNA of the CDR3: TGTGCCAGCAGCTCCTCCGGGACAGCCTCTGGGGCCAACGTCCTGACTTTC. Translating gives CASSSSGTASGANVLTF.

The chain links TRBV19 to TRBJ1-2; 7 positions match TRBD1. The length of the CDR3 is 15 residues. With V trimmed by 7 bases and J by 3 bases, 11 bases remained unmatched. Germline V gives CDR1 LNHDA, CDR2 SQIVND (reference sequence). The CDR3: CASTGQANRDYGYTF. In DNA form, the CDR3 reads TGTGCCAGTACAGGACAGGCTAACAGGGACTATGGCTACACCTTC.